This T cell receptor beta chain was found in a study of T cell changes during pregnancy in multiple sclerosis (dated by TCRdb to about 2019). The study in broad terms: In women with multiple sclerosis, the researchers looked at how the T cell repertoire shifted as pregnancy progressed.

Receptor amplification or capture employed the immunoSEQ multiplex PCR assay. Imported from immuneACCESS, the table was reduced by TCRdb to in-frame sequences with V and J called. These copies leave out some clones; in studies compared against another copy, an unresolved V gene accounts for under half, and the cause of the remainder is not known. The sample data list roughly 100,000 clones, and about nine tenths of these were observed just once. The ten most abundant clones make up 3% to 3.5% of the sample. In regard to this clone: The antigen it recognizes is unknown. The record has no base qualities; no much larger clone is one base away. The same CDR3 is also encoded by other DNA sequences in this sample.

Counted from cysteine to phenylalanine, this CDR3 has 11 amino acids. Just CDR3 DNA is preserved here, 33 bases in frame from base 1. Between the V and J ends, shortened by 4 bases and 2 bases respectively, the junction contains 5 bases. CDR1 GTSNPN and CDR2 SVGIG are derived from the germline V gene (reference sequence). The receptor was isolated from a female donor with multiple sclerosis, enrolled in a pregnancy study. The chain was built from TRBV30 and TRBJ1-1; the D gene lacks a confident call. The starting material was peripheral blood, obtained after pregnancy. In nucleotides, the sequence is TGTGCCTGGACAGTTAACACTGAAGCTTTCTTT. This is translated as CAWTVNTEAFF.